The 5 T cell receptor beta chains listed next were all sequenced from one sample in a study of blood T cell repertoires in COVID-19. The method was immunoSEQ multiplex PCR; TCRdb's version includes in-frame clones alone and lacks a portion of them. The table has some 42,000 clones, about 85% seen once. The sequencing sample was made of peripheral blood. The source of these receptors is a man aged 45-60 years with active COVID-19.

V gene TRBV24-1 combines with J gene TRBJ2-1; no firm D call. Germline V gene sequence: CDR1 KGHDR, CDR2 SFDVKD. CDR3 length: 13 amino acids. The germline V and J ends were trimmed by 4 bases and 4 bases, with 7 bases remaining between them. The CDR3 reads CATSETWYNEQFF. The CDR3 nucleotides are TGTGCCACCAGTGAAACTTGGTACAATGAGCAGTTCTTC.

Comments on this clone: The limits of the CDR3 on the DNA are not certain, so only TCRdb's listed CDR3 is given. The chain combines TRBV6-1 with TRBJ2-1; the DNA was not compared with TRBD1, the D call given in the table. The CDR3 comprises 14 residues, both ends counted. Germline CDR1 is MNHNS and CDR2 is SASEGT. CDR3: CASSEVGLGATGFF.

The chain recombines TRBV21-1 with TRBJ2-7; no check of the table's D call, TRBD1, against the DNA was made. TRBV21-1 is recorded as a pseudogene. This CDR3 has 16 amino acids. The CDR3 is CASNREGPPGHYEQYF. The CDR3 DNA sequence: TGTGCCAGCAACAGAGAGGGGCCACCGGGACATTACGAGCAGTACTTC.

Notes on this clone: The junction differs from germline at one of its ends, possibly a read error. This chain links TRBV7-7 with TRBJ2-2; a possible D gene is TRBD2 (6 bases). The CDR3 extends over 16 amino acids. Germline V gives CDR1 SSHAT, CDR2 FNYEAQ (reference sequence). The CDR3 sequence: CASSLALSAGTGELFF. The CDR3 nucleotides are TGTGCTAGCAGCTTAGCTCTGTCAGCGGGCACCGGGGAGCTGTTTTTT.

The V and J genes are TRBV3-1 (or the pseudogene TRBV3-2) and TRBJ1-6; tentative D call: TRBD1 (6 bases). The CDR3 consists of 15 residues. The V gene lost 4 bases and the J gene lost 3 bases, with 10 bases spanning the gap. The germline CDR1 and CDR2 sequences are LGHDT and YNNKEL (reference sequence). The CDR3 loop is CASSPTGLYNSPLHF. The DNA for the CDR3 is TGTGCCAGCAGCCCAACAGGGCTCTATAATTCACCCCTCCACTTT.